This is a list of T cell receptor beta chains from one sample in a study of blood T cell repertoires in COVID-19. Only in-frame clones appear in the TCRdb table, and some are missing; sequencing was by immunoSEQ multiplex PCR. In the table there are approximately 360,000 clones, around 87% of which are singletons. Input material: peripheral blood. The receptors were gathered from a man younger than 35 with active or convalescent COVID-19. Both conserved end residues are part of each CDR3. D genes are given only for firm matches. Some rows mark clone size as missing; the rest say once, few, many or name a class of expanded clone.

len	v_gene	abundance	d_gene	j_gene	CDR3nt	CDR3aa
18	TRBV4-3	.	.	TRBJ2-6	TGCGCCAGCAGCCAAGATCTTACAGAATATTCTGGGGCCAACGTGCTGACTTTC	CASSQDLTEYSGANVLTF
18	TRBV4-1	.	TRBD2	TRBJ2-1	TGCGCCAGCAGCCTACGGAGGACTAGCGGGAGCCTTGGCGATGAGCAGTTCTTC	CASSLRRTSGSLGDEQFF
12	TRBV9	.	.	TRBJ1-1	TGTGCCAGCAGCGCCGGGGGAGGAGGGGCTTTCTTT	CASSAGGGGAFF
17	TRBV4-3	.	.	TRBJ1-5	TGCGCCAGCAGCCAAGGGTTACAGGGTCGTAGCAATCAGCCCCAGCATTTT	CASSQGLQGRSNQPQHF
14	TRBV7-2	.	.	TRBJ1-4	TGTGCCAGCAGGCTTCGTCGGGGTAATGAAAAACTGTTTTTT	CASRLRRGNEKLFF
11	TRBV29-1	.	.	TRBJ1-1	TGCAGCGATCAGGGGTGGACTGAAGCTTTCTTT	CSDQGWTEAFF
14	TRBV10-3	once	TRBD2	TRBJ2-7	TGTGCCTCATCAAAGCGGGAGGGCCTGAACGAGCAGTACTTC	CASSKREGLNEQYF
15	TRBV5-1	few	TRBD1	TRBJ1-1	TGCGCCAGCAGCCCTAGGGACAGAGTGAACACTGAAGCTTTCTTT	CASSPRDRVNTEAFF
14	TRBV7-2	.	.	TRBJ2-3	TGTGCCAGCAGCCCCGGTCTTAGTGAGTATACGCAGTATTTT	CASSPGLSEYTQYF
15	TRBV21-1	.	.	TRBJ2-3	TGTGCCATGAAGCAGTGGCGGTCCCGCACAGATACGCAGTATTTT	CAMKQWRSRTDTQYF
12	TRBV3-1/TRBV3-2	.	.	TRBJ1-1	TGTGCCAGCAGCCAGCTGGCAGGGGAAGCTTTCTTT	CASSQLAGEAFF
15	TRBV5-6	.	TRBD1	TRBJ1-6	TGTGCCAGCAGCTATGGCGGACAGGGGAATTCACCCCTCCACTTT	CASSYGGQGNSPLHF
17	TRBV19	.	.	TRBJ1-4	TGTGCCAGTAGTGGGGGTTTCGCGGGGGCGACTAATGAAAAACTGTTTTTT	CASSGGFAGATNEKLFF
12	TRBV5-1	.	.	TRBJ2-1	TGCGCCAGCAGCCCCAACTACAATGAGCAGTTCTTC	CASSPNYNEQFF
15	TRBV5-5	.	.	TRBJ2-2	TGTGCCAGCAGCTTGAGAGAGGCGAACACCGGGGAGCTGTTTTTT	CASSLREANTGELFF
15	TRBV28	.	TRBD1	TRBJ1-3	TGTGCCAGCAGTTTCGACAGGGTCTCTGGAAACACCATATATTTT	CASSFDRVSGNTIYF
15	TRBV9	few	.	TRBJ2-7	TGTGCCAGCAGCGTAAGCCCCGACAGCTTCTACGAGCAGTACTTC	CASSVSPDSFYEQYF
14	TRBV7-2	once	TRBD2	TRBJ2-7	TGTGCCAGCAGCTATCGGACTAGAGCCTACGAGCAGTACTTC	CASSYRTRAYEQYF
13	TRBV2	.	.	TRBJ1-2	TGTGCCAGCAGTGCCAACCGGGACTATGGCTACACCTTC	CASSANRDYGYTF
14	TRBV7-9	once	.	TRBJ2-5	TGTGCCAGCAGCTCCGACGGGTACCAAGAGACCCAGTACTTC	CASSSDGYQETQYF
13	TRBV30	.	.	TRBJ1-2	TGTGCCTGGAGTGTACCAGGGGCGCGTGGCTACACCTTC	CAWSVPGARGYTF
14	TRBV7-8	.	.	TRBJ1-5	TGTGCCAGCAGCTTAGCGGCCCCTGGTCAGCCCCAGCATTTT	CASSLAAPGQPQHF
16	TRBV28	.	TRBD2	TRBJ2-2	TGTGCCAGCAGAAGTTTTAGAGCGGGGAGCACCGGGGAGCTGTTTTTT	CASRSFRAGSTGELFF
17	TRBV5-1	.	.	TRBJ1-3	TGCGCCAGCAGCTTGGTCCCGGACAGTTCCTCTGGAAACACCATATATTTT	CASSLVPDSSSGNTIYF
12	TRBV15	.	.	TRBJ2-5	TGTGCCACCAGCGTGGAGGCGAAGACCCAGTACTTC	CATSVEAKTQYF
17	TRBV27	.	.	TRBJ1-4	TGTGCCAGCAGTTTAATGTCACAGAGTATAACTAATGAAAAACTGTTTTTT	CASSLMSQSITNEKLFF
15	TRBV7-9	.	.	TRBJ1-1	TGTGCCAGCAGCTTAGCGGGACACCCCAAACCCGAAGCTTTCTTT	CASSLAGHPKPEAFF
14	TRBV11-3	.	TRBD1	TRBJ1-5	TGTGCCAGCAGCCTAGGGACAGGGATATGGCCCCAGCATTTT	CASSLGTGIWPQHF
12	TRBV7-9	few	.	TRBJ2-7	TGTGCCAGCAGCTCACACAGGGACGAGCAGTACTTC	CASSSHRDEQYF
15	TRBV15	.	TRBD1	TRBJ2-5	TGTGCCACCAGCAGAGACAACAGGGGGCAAGAGACCCAGTACTTC	CATSRDNRGQETQYF
14	TRBV27	.	TRBD1	TRBJ2-7	TGTGCCAGCAGTTTAAGGGACAGAGTCTACGAGCAGTACTTC	CASSLRDRVYEQYF
14	TRBV6-6	.	TRBD2	TRBJ2-7	TGTGCCAGCAGTTCTAGCGGGAGTTTCCACGAGCAGTACTTC	CASSSSGSFHEQYF
13	TRBV7-7	.	TRBD2	TRBJ2-3	TGTGCTAGCAGCCCCTCCGGGACTATCCCTTGGTATTTT	CASSPSGTIPWYF
11	TRBV28	.	.	TRBJ2-5	TGTGCCAGCAGTTCCCCAGGGACCCAGTACTTC	CASSSPGTQYF
12	TRBV12-3/TRBV12-4	.	.	TRBJ1-2	TGTGCCAGCAAACACCTTACATATGGCTACACCTTC	CASKHLTYGYTF
16	TRBV27	.	.	TRBJ1-5	TGTGCCAGCAGTTTCACCAGGGATTATAGCAATCAGCCCCAGCATTTT	CASSFTRDYSNQPQHF
15	TRBV6-6	.	.	TRBJ1-1	TGTGCCAGCAGTTACTCGGCGGACAGGAACACTGAAGCTTTCTTT	CASSYSADRNTEAFF
16	TRBV11-2	.	.	TRBJ2-1	TGTGCCAGCAGCTTAGCCGGCGGGAAGCACTACAATGAGCAGTTCTTC	CASSLAGGKHYNEQFF
20	TRBV24-1	.	TRBD2	TRBJ2-3	TGTGCCACCGACGGTCAACCGGGACTAGCGGGAGGATCCCGCACAGATACGCAGTATTTT	CATDGQPGLAGGSRTDTQYF
13	TRBV27	once	TRBD1	TRBJ1-1	TGTGCCAGCAGGCCCGTCGGGCAGGGGGCTGCTTTCTTT	CASRPVGQGAAFF
10	TRBV20-1	once	.	TRBJ2-3	TGCAGTGCTACATTGGATACGCAGTATTTT	CSATLDTQYF
17	TRBV27	once	.	TRBJ1-2	TGTGCCAGCAGTCCCTCCGGGTTTTGGGGGGATAACTATGGCTACACCTTC	CASSPSGFWGDNYGYTF
16	TRBV19	.	TRBD1	TRBJ1-6	TGTGCCAGTAGAAGACAGGGAAGCTCCTATAATTCACCCCTCCACTTT	CASRRQGSSYNSPLHF
17	TRBV4-3	few	TRBD2	TRBJ2-1	TGCGCCAGCAGCCAGTATGTAGCGGGAGGGTCCTACAATGAGCAGTTCTTC	CASSQYVAGGSYNEQFF
12	TRBV7-9	few	TRBD1	TRBJ1-1	TGTGCCAGCATCGACAGGGGCGGTGAAGCTTTCTTT	CASIDRGGEAFF